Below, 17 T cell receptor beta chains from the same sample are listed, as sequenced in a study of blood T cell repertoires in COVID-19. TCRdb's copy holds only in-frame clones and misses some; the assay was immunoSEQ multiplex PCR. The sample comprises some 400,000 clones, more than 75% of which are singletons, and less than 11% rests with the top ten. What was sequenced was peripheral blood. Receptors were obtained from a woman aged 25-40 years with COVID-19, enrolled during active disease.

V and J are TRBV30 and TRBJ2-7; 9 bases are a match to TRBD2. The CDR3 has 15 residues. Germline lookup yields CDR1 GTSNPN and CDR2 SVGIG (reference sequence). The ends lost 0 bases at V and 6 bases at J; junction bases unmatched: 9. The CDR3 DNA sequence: TGTGCCTGGAGTGTAGTTAGGCATAGCGGGAGCGAGCAGTACTTC. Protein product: CAWSVVRHSGSEQYF.

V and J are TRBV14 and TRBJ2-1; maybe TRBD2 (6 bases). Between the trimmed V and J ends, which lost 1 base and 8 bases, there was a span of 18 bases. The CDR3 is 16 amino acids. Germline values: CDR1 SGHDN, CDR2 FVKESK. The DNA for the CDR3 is TGTGCCAGCAGCCAAGTTAAGGGTGAGCGGGCCTATGAGCAGTTCTTC. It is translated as CASSQVKGERAYEQFF.

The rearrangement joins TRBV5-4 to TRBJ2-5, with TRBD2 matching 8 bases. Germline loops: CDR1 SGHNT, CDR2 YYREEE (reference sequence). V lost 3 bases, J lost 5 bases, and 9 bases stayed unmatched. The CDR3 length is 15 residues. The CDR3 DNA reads TGTGCCAGCAGCTCTCACGGGAGGGCCGGGGAGACCCAGTACTTC. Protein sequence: CASSSHGRAGETQYF.

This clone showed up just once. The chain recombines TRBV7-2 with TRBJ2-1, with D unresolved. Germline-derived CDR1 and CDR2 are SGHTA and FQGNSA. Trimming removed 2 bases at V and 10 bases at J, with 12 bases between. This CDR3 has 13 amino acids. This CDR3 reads CASSLLSGWEQFF. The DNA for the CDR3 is TGTGCCAGCAGCTTACTCTCCGGGTGGGAGCAGTTCTTC.

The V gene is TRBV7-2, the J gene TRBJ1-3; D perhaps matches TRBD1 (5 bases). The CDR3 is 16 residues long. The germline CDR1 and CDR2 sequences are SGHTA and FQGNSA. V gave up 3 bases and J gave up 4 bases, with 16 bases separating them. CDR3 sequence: CASSLGGAAAGNTIYF. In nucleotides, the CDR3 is TGTGCCAGCAGCTTGGGGGGTGCAGCCGCGGGAAACACCATATATTTT.

CDR3 in amino acids: CASSLTGFLHEQYF. CDR3 DNA sequence: TGTGCCAGCAGCCTGACAGGATTTCTCCACGAGCAGTACTTC. The chain joins TRBV28 to TRBJ2-7; the D gene is possibly TRBD1 (6 bases). The germline gives CDR1 MDHEN, CDR2 SYDVKM. V was pared by 6 bases and J by 5 bases, with 17 bases between. The length of the CDR3 is 14 residues.

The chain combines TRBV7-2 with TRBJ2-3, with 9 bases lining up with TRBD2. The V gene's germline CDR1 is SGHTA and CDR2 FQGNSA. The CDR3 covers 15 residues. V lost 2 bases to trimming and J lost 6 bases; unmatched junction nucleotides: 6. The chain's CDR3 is CASSLRGRAADTQYF. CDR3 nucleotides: TGTGCCAGCAGCTTACGCGGGAGGGCCGCCGATACGCAGTATTTT.

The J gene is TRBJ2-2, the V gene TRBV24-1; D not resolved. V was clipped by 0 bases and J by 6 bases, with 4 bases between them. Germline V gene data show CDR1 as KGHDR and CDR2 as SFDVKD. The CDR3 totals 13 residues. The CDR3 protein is CATSDLLPGELFF. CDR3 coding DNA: TGTGCCACCAGTGATTTGCTTCCCGGGGAGCTGTTTTTT.

CDR3 coding DNA: TGTGCCAGCAGCTTCAAAGTTGGGACAGGGAGGACCGGGGAGCTGTTTTTT. This sequence encodes CASSFKVGTGRTGELFF. V usage is TRBV11-2 and J usage is TRBJ2-2, with 9 bases aligning to TRBD1. Looked up from germline, CDR1 is SGHAT and CDR2 is FQNNGV. The CDR3 extends over 17 amino acids. Trimming removed 3 bases from V and 5 bases from J; junction bases left unmatched: 10.

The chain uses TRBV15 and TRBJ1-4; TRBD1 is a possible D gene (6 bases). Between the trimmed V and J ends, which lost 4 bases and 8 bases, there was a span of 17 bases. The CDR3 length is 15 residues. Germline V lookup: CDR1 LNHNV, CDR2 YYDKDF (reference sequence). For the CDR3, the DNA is TGTGCCACCAGCACTTCGGACAGTGCTGACGAAAAACTGTTTTTT. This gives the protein CATSTSDSADEKLFF.

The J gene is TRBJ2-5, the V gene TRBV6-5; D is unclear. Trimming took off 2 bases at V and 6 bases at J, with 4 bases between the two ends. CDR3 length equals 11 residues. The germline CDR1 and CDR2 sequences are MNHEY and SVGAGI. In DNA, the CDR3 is TGTGCCAGCAGTTACCGTCAGACCCAGTACTTC. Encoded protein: CASSYRQTQYF.

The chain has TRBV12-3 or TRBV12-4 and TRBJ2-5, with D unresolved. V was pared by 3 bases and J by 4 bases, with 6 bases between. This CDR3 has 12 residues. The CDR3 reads CASSFSRETQYF. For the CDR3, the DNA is TGTGCCAGCAGTTTTAGTCGAGAGACCCAGTACTTC.

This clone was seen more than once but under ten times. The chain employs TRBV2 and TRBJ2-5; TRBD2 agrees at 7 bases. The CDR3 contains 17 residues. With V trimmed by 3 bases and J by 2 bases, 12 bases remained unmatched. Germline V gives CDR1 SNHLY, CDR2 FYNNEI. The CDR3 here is CASSDDRGAGSQETQYF. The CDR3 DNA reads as TGTGCCAGCAGTGACGACCGGGGAGCGGGATCACAAGAGACCCAGTACTTC.

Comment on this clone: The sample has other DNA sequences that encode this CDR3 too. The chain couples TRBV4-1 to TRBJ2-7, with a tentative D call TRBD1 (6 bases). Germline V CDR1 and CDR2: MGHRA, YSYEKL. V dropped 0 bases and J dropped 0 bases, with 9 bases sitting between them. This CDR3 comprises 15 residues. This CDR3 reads CASSQDRGSSYEQYF. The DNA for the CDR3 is TGCGCCAGCAGCCAAGATAGGGGGAGCTCCTACGAGCAGTACTTC.

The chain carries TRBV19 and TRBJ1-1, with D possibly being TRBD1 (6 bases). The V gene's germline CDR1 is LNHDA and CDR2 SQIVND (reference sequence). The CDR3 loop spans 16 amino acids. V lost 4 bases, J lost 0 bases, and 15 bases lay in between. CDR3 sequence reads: CASSNRDTYMNTEAFF. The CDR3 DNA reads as TGTGCCAGTAGTAACCGGGACACTTACATGAACACTGAAGCTTTCTTT.

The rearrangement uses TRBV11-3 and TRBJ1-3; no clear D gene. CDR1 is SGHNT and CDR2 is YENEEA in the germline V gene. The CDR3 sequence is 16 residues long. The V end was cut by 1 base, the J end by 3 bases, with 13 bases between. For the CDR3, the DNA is TGTGCCAGCAGCTTAGGCGGCCCAGAAGGTGGAAACACCATATATTTT. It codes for CASSLGGPEGGNTIYF. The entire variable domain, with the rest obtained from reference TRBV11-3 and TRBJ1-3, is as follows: EAGVVQSPRYKIIEKKQPVAFWCNPISGHNTLYWYLQNLGQGPELLIRYENEEAVDDSQLPKDRFSAERLKGVDSTLKIQPAELGDSAVYLCASSLGGPEGGNTIYFGEGSWLTVV.

CDR3 bases: TGTGCCAGCAGCCTGGGACAGAAGAATGAAAAACTGTTTTTT. Translated: CASSLGQKNEKLFF. The rearrangement uses TRBV7-9 and TRBJ1-4; 7 nucleotides line up with TRBD1. CDR1 and CDR2 from the germline V gene are SEHNR and FQNEAQ (reference sequence). The trim removed 5 bases at V and 5 bases at J, leaving 5 bases unmatched. This CDR3 contains 14 residues.